This T cell receptor (beta chain) was obtained from a study of read filtering for tumor transcriptome and immune sequencing. In the study overall: Transcriptome libraries were built from DNase-treated RNA. Study-wide points: IR-seq captured clonotypes deeper and more reliably than RNA-seq. The CD138-negative fraction was mixed bone marrow immune cells, not pure T cells.

Molecular barcoded adaptors covering alpha/delta and beta/gamma chains were used on around 370 ng RNA. Using its own MiXCR run on the reads, TCRdb lists one record per CDR3 protein. The sample lists 40,000 or so distinct CDR3 sequences, 10% to 15% occurring once. Sampling of bone marrow took place during active disease in every patient. The CDR3 sequence is 12 residues long. Trimming stripped 6 bases from V and 5 bases from J, with 9 bases between. Germline loops: CDR1 SGHNT, CDR2 YENEEA. This clonotype was observed at least ten times. No antigen is known for it. The chain employs TRBV11-3 and TRBJ2-3; TRBD1 might be the D (5 bases). The sequenced sample was a population of CD138-negative cells sorted from bone marrow. This clonotype was sampled from a donor over 35 with multiple myeloma. The CDR3 nucleotides read TGTGCCAGCAGTAGGCAGGGAGATACGCAGTATTTT. This translates into CASSRQGDTQYF. The whole variable domain, remainder taken from reference TRBV11-3 and TRBJ2-3, is EAGVVQSPRYKIIEKKQPVAFWCNPISGHNTLYWYLQNLGQGPELLIRYENEEAVDDSQLPKDRFSAERLKGVDSTLKIQPAELGDSAVYLCASSRQGDTQYFGPGTRLTVL.